This TCR beta chain stems from a study of cytotoxic CD8 clonotypes in ibrutinib-treated CLL. Study results and limitations: Whereas clonality rose at ibrutinib response, it declined toward baseline at progression.

The data were produced by immunoSEQ multiplex PCR, yet TCRdb's version contains in-frame clones alone and is incomplete. The top ten hold more than 6% of the sample, which has around 310,000 clones, around four fifths seen once. This clone was seen just once. The antigen remains undetermined. This clonotype was obtained from a human donor with chronic lymphocytic leukemia. This material consisted of PBMCs, taken before ibrutinib treatment.

The CDR3 DNA reads as TGCGCCAGCAGCTTGCGGGGACTAGGCAACGATGAGCAGTTCTTC. This encodes CASSLRGLGNDEQFF. The J gene is TRBJ2-1, the V gene TRBV5-1; TRBD2 matches 8 bases. The CDR3 is 15 residues long. CDR1 and CDR2 (germline): SGHRS, YFSETQ. Trimming removed 1 base from V and 8 bases from J; junction bases left unmatched: 8. Full variable domain (missing parts from reference TRBV5-1 and TRBJ2-1): KAGVTQTPRYLIKTRGQQVTLSCSPISGHRSVSWYQQTPGQGLQFLFEYFSETQRNKGNFPGRFSGRQFSNSRSEMNVSTLELGDSALYLCASSLRGLGNDEQFFGPGTRLTVL.